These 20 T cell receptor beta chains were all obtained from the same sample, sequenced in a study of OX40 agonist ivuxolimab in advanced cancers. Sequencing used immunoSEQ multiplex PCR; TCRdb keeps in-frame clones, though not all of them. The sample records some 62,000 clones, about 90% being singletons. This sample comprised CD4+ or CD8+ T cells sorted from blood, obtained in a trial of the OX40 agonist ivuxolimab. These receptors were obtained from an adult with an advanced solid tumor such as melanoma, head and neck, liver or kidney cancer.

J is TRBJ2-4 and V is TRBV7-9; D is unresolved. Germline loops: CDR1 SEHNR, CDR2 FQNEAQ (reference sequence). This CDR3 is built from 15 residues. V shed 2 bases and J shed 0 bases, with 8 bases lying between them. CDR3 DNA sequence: TGTGCCAGCAGCTTAAATGACTTAGCCAAAAACATTCAGTACTTC. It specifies CASSLNDLAKNIQYF. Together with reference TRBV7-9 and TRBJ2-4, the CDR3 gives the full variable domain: DTGVSQNPRHKITKRGQNVTFRCDPISEHNRLYWYRQTLGQGPEFLTYFQNEAQLEKSRLLSDRFSAERPKGSFSTLEIQRTEQGDSAMYLCASSLNDLAKNIQYFGAGTRLSVL.

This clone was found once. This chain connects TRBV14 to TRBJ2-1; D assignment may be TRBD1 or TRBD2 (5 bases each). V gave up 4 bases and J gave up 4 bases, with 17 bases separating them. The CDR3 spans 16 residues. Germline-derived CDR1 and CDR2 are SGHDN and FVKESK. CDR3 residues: CASSPNRGSFYNEQFF. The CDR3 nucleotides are TGTGCCAGCAGCCCAAACCGGGGCTCCTTTTACAATGAGCAGTTCTTC.

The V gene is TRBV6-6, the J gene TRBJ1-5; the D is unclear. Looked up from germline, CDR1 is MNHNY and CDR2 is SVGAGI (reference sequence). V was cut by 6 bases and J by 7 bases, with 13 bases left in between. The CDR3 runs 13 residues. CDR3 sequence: CASRRPEEQPQHF. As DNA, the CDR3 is TGTGCCAGCAGACGGCCGGAGGAGCAGCCCCAGCATTTT.

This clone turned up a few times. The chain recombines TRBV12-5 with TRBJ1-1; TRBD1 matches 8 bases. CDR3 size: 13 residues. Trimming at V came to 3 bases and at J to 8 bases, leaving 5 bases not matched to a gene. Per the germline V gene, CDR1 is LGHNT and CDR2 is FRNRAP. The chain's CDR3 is CASGFPRTGEAFF. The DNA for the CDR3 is TGTGCTAGTGGTTTTCCAAGGACAGGGGAAGCTTTCTTT.

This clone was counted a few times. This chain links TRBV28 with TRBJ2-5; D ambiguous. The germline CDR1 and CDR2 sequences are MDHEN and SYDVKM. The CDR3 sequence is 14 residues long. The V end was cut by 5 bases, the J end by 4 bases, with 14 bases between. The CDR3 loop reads CASSTRRTLETQYF. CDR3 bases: TGTGCCAGCAGTACCCGACGGACCTTAGAGACCCAGTACTTC. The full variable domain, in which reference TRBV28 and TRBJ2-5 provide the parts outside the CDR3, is DVKVTQSSRYLVKRTGEKVFLECVQDMDHENMFWYRQDPGLGLRLIYFSYDVKMKEKGDIPEGYSVSREKKERFSLILESASTNQTSMYLCASSTRRTLETQYFGPGTRLLVL.

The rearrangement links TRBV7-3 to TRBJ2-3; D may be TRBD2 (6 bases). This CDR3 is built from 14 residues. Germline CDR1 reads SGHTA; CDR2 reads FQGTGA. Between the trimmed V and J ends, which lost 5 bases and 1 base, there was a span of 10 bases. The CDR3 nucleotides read TGTGCCAGCAGCCGGACGGGGGGCACAGATACGCAGTATTTT. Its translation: CASSRTGGTDTQYF.

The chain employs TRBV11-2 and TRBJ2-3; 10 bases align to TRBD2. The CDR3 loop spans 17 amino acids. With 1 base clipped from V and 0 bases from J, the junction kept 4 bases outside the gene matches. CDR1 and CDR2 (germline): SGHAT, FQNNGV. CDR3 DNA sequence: TGTGCCAGCAGCTTAGGGAGCGGGAGGGTTAGCACAGATACGCAGTATTTT. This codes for CASSLGSGRVSTDTQYF.

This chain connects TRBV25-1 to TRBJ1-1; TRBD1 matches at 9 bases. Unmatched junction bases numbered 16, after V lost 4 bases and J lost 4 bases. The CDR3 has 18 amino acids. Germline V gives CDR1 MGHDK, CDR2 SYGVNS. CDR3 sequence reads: CASSVMGWTGVSGTEAFF. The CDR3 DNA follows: TGTGCCAGCAGTGTTATGGGTTGGACAGGGGTCTCGGGCACTGAAGCTTTCTTT.

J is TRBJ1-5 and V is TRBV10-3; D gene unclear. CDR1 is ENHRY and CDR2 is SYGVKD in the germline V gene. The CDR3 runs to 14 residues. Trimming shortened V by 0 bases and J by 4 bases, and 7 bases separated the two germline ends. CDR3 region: CAISESAGNQPQHF. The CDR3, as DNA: TGTGCCATCAGTGAGTCGGCGGGAAATCAGCCCCAGCATTTT.

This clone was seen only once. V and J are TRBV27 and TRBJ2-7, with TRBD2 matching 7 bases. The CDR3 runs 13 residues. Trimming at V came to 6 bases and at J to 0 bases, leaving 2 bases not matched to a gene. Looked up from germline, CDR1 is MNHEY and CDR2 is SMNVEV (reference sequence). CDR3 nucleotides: TGTGCCAGCAGCCGGACTAGCTCCTACGAGCAGTACTTC. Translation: CASSRTSSYEQYF.

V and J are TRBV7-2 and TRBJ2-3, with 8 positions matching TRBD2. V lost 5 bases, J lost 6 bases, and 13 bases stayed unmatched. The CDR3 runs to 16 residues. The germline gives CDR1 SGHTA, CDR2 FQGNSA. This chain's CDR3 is CASSPRSGRTPDTQYF. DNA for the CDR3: TGTGCCAGCAGCCCCAGGAGCGGGAGAACCCCCGATACGCAGTATTTT.

The CDR3 region is CASSPSGRSMDEQFF. DNA of the CDR3: TGTGCCAGCAGCCCTAGCGGGAGAAGTATGGATGAGCAGTTCTTC. The chain links TRBV5-4 to TRBJ2-1; TRBD2 agrees at 10 bases. V was clipped by 4 bases and J by 8 bases; unmatched bases: 9. The CDR3 runs 15 residues. Germline V gene data show CDR1 as SGHNT and CDR2 as YYREEE (reference sequence).

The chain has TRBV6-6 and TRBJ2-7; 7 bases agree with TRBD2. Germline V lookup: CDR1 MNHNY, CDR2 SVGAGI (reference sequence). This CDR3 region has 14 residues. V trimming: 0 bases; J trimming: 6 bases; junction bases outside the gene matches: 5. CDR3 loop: CASSYSVPGGEQYF. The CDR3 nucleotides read TGTGCCAGCAGTTACTCGGTACCGGGGGGCGAGCAGTACTTC.

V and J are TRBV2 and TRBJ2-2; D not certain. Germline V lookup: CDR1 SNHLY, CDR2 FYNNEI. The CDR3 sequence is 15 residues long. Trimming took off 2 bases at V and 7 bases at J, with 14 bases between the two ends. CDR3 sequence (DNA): TGTGCCAGCAGTGAAAGGCGGCTAGTCAACGGGGAGCTGTTTTTT. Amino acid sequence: CASSERRLVNGELFF.

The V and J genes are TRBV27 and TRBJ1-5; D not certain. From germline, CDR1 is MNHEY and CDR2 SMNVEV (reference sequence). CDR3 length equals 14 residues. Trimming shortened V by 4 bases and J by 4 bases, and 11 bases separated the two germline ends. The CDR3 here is CASSSGLLNQPQHF. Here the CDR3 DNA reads TGTGCCAGCAGTTCAGGACTCTTAAATCAGCCCCAGCATTTT.

CDR3 bases: TGCAGCGTTGGCCGGGGGGGAGTGGGAGATACGCAGTATTTT. Its protein product is CSVGRGGVGDTQYF. The J gene is TRBJ2-3, the V gene TRBV29-1; 8 bases fit TRBD2. Germline CDR1 reads SQVTM; CDR2 reads ANQGSEA. V dropped 4 bases and J dropped 5; count of bases not matched to a gene: 8. The CDR3 has 14 amino acids.

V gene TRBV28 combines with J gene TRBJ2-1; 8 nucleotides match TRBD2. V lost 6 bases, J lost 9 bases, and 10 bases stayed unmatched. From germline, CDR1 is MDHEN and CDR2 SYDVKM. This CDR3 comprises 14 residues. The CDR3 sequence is CASSRGTRRSEQFF. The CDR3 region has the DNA TGTGCCAGCAGCAGAGGGACTAGGAGGTCTGAGCAGTTCTTC.

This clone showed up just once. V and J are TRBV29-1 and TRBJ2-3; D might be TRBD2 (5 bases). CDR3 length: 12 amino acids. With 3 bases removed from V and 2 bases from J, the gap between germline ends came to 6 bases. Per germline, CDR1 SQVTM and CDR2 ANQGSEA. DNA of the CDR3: TGCAGCGTTGACGGGAACACAGATACGCAGTATTTT. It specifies CSVDGNTDTQYF.

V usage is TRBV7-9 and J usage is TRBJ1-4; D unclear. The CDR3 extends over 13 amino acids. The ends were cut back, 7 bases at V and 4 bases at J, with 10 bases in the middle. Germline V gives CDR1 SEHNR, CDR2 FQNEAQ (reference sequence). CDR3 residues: CASISQNNEKLFF. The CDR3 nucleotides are TGTGCCAGCATTTCCCAGAATAATGAAAAACTGTTTTTT.

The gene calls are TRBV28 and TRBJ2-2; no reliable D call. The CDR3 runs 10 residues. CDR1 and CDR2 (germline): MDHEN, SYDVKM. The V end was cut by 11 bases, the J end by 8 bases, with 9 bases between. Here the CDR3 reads CACLRGELFF. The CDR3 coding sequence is TGTGCCTGCCTACGGGGGGAGCTGTTTTTT.